This passage covers 5 T cell receptor beta chains from one sample sequenced in a study of blood T cells in healthy people across ages. Using a J-beta primer mix together with a sample-barcoded 5' primer, a second PCR was run for roughly 7 to 12 cycles. TCRdb independently ran MiXCR on the 5' RACE reads; one entry per CDR3 protein. The repertoire includes about 1 million distinct CDR3 sequences, 35% to 50% of them detected once, and about 19% sits in the top ten. The sequenced sample consisted of blood. These receptors came from a woman aged 55 to 70 in good health.

V gene TRBV7-2 combines with J gene TRBJ1-5, with D hard to call. The V and J ends lost 6 bases and 4 bases respectively, with 13 bases between them. Germline CDR1 reads SGHTA; CDR2 reads FQGNSA. The CDR3 length is 14 residues. As DNA, the CDR3 is TGTGCCAGCAGGTTCGGGGTCGGAAATCAGCCCCAGCATTTT. Its translation is CASRFGVGNQPQHF.

This clonotype came up a few times. The genes are TRBV15 and TRBJ2-3; 7 nucleotides agree with TRBD1. The trim removed 0 bases at V and 5 bases at J, leaving 11 bases unmatched. Looked up from germline, CDR1 is LNHNV and CDR2 is YYDKDF (reference sequence). The CDR3 contains 17 residues. This CDR3 is CATSRDWSQSGGDTQYF. DNA for the CDR3: TGTGCCACCAGCAGAGATTGGTCCCAATCAGGGGGAGATACGCAGTATTTT.

The rearrangement links TRBV6-5 to TRBJ2-1, with TRBD1 identical over 10 bases. The CDR3 sequence is 16 residues long. The V and J ends lost 8 bases and 0 bases, in that order; junction bases with no gene match: 7. CDR1 and CDR2 (germline): MNHEY, SVGAGI. CDR3 in DNA: TGTGCCAGCCGCCCCGGGACAGGGGTCTCCTACAATGAGCAGTTCTTC. It is translated as CASRPGTGVSYNEQFF.

V is TRBV11-2 and J is TRBJ1-1; no definite D call. Germline-derived CDR1 and CDR2 are SGHAT and FQNNGV. V was pared by 4 bases and J by 4 bases, with 16 bases between. The CDR3 covers 15 residues. CDR3 amino acids: CASSSSRAHPTEAFF. Here the CDR3 DNA reads TGTGCCAGCAGCTCTTCCCGGGCCCACCCCACTGAAGCTTTCTTT.

This clonotype was detected only a few times. The chain links TRBV6-5 to TRBJ2-7; 12 nucleotides line up with TRBD2. Trimming removed 2 bases from V and 7 bases from J; junction bases left unmatched: 15. CDR3 length: 18 amino acids. Germline V gene data show CDR1 as MNHEY and CDR2 as SVGAGI. The CDR3 nucleotides read TGTGCCAGCAGTTACAGTCCTAGCGGGAGGGCCGCAGGCAATGAGCAGTACTTC. It encodes CASSYSPSGRAAGNEQYF.